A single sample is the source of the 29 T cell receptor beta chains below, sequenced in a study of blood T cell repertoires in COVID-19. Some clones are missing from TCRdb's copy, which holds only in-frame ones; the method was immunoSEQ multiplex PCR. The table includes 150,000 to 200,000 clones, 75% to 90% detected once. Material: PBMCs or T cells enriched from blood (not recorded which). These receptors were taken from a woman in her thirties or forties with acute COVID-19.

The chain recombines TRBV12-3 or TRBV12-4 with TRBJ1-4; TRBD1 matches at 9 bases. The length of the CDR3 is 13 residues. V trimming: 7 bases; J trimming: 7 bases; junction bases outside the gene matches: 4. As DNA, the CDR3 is TGTGCCAGCACCGGGACAGGGAGTGAAAAACTGTTTTTT. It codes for CASTGTGSEKLFF.

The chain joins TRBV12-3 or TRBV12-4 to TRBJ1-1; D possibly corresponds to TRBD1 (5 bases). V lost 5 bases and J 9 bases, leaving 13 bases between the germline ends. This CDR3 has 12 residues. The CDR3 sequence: CASSLQGRQAFF. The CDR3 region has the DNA TGTGCCAGCAGTCTCCAGGGTAGACAAGCTTTCTTT.

This chain's CDR3 is CASQEGGAYNSPLHF. CDR3 nucleotide sequence: TGCGCCAGCCAGGAAGGGGGCGCCTATAATTCACCCCTCCACTTT. The chain carries TRBV10-2 and TRBJ1-6; 7 nucleotides align to TRBD1. Trimming took 8 bases from V and 2 from J; bases not matched to a gene: 6. Germline CDR1 reads WSHSY; CDR2 reads SAAADI. CDR3 size: 15 residues.

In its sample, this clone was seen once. The CDR3 protein is CASSIYPPQAGYNEQFF. The CDR3 DNA reads as TGTGCCAGTAGTATTTACCCCCCCCAAGCGGGCTACAATGAGCAGTTCTTC. The rearrangement joins TRBV19 to TRBJ2-1; D may be TRBD2 (6 bases). Looked up from germline, CDR1 is LNHDA and CDR2 is SQIVND (reference sequence). The CDR3 totals 17 residues. Between the trimmed V and J ends, which lost 3 bases and 3 bases, there was a span of 18 bases.

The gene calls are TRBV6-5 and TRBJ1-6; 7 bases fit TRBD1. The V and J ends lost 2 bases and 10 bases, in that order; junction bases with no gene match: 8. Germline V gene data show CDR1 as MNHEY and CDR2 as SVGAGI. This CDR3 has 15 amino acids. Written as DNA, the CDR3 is TGTGCCAGCAGTTACGACGTGACAGGGTACTCACCCCTCCACTTT. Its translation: CASSYDVTGYSPLHF.

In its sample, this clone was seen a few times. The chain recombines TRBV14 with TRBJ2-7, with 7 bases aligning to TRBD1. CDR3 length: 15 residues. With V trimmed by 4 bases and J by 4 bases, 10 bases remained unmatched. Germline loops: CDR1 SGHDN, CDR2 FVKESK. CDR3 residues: CASSLFGTAIYEQYF. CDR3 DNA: TGTGCCAGCAGCCTTTTTGGGACAGCTATATACGAGCAGTACTTC.

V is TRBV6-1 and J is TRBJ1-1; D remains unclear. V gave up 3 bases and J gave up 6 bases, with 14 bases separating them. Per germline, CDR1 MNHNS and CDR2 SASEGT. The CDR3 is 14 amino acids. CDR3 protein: CASSDQGGFAEAFF. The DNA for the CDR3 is TGTGCCAGCAGTGATCAAGGAGGTTTCGCTGAAGCTTTCTTT.

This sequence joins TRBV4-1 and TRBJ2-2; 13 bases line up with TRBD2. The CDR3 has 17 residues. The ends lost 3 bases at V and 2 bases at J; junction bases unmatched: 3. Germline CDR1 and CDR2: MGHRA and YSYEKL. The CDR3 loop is CASSHGLAGVNTGELFF. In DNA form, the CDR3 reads TGCGCCAGCAGCCACGGACTAGCGGGGGTAAACACCGGGGAGCTGTTTTTT.

CDR3 coding DNA: TGTGCCAGCAGCCAAGGAATGACGGGACAAGGGAGTTCACCCCTCCACTTT. Its translation: CASSQGMTGQGSSPLHF. The chain employs TRBV3-1 (or the pseudogene TRBV3-2) and TRBJ1-6, with D possibly matching TRBD1 (6 bases). The V end lost 1 base, the J end lost 9 bases, and 19 bases lay between the germline ends. CDR1 and CDR2 from the germline V gene are LGHDT and YNNKEL (reference sequence). The CDR3 runs 17 residues.

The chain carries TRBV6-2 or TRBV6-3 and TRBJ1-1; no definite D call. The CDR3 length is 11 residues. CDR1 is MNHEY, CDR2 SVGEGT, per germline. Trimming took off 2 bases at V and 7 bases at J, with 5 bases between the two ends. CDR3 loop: CASSYPGEAFF. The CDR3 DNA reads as TGTGCCAGCAGTTACCCGGGTGAAGCTTTCTTT.

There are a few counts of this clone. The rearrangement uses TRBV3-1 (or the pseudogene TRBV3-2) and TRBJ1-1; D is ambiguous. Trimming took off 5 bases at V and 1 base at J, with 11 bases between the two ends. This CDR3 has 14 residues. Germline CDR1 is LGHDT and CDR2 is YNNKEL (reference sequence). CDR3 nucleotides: TGTGCCAGCAGCTACAGTGGTGGGAACACTGAAGCTTTCTTT. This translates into CASSYSGGNTEAFF.

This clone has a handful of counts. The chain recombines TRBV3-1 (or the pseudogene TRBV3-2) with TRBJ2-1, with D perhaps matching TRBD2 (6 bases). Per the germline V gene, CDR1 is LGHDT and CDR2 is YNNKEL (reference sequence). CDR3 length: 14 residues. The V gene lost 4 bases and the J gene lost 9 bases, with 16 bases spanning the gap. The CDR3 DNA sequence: TGTGCCAGCAGCCCCCTTATGTCGGGGGTTGAGCAGTTCTTC. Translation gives CASSPLMSGVEQFF.

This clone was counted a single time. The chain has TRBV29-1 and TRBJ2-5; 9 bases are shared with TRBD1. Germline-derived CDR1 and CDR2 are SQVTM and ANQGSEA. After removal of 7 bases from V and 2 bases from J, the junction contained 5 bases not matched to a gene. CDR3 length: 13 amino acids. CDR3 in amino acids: CSAGQGYQETQYF. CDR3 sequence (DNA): TGCAGCGCGGGACAGGGATATCAAGAGACCCAGTACTTC.

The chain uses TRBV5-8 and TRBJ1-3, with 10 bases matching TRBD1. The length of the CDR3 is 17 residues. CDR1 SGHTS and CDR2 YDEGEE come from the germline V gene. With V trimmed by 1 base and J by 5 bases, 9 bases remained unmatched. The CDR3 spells CASSLLRQGASRNTIYF. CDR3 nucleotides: TGTGCCAGCAGCTTGTTGCGACAGGGGGCTAGCAGAAACACCATATATTTT.

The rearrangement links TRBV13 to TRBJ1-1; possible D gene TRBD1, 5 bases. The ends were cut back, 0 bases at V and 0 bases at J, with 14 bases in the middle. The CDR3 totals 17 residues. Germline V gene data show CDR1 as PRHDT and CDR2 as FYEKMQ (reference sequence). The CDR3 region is CASSLGGGGLLNTEAFF. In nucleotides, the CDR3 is TGTGCCAGCAGCTTAGGCGGGGGAGGACTTCTGAACACTGAAGCTTTCTTT.

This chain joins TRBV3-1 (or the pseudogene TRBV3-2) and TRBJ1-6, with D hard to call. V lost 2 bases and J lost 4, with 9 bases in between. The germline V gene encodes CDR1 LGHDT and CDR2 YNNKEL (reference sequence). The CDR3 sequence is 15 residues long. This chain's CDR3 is CASSQSSGYNSPLHF. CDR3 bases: TGTGCCAGCAGCCAATCATCGGGGTATAATTCACCCCTCCACTTT.

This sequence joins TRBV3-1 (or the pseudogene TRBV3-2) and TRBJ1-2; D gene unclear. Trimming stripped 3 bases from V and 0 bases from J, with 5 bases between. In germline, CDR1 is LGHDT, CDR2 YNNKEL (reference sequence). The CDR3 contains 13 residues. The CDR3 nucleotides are TGTGCCAGCAGCCAGACACCTAACTATGGCTACACCTTC. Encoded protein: CASSQTPNYGYTF.

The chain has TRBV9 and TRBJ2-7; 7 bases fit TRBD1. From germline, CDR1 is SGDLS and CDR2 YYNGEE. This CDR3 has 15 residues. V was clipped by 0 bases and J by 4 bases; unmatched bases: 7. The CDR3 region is CASSVGQGSLYEQYF. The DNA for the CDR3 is TGTGCCAGCAGCGTAGGACAGGGAAGTTTGTACGAGCAGTACTTC.

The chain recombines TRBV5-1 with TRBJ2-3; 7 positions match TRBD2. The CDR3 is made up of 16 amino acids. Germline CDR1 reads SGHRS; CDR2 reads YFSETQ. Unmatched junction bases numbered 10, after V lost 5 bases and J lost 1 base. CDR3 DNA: TGCGCCAGCAGTCAGGGAGGGCTTCGGGGCACAGATACGCAGTATTTT. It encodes CASSQGGLRGTDTQYF.

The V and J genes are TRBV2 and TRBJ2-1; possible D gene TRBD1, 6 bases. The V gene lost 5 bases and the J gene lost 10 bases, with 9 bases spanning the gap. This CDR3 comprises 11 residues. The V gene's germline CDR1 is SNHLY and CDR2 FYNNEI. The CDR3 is CASSPDREQFF. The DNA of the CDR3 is TGTGCCAGCAGTCCCGACAGGGAGCAGTTCTTC.

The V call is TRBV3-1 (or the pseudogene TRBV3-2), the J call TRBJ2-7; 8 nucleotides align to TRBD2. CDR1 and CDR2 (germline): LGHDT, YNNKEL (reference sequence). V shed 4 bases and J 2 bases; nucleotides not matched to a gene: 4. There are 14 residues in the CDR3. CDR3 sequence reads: CASSPRGGPYEQYF. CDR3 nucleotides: TGTGCCAGCAGCCCACGGGGGGGTCCCTACGAGCAGTACTTC.

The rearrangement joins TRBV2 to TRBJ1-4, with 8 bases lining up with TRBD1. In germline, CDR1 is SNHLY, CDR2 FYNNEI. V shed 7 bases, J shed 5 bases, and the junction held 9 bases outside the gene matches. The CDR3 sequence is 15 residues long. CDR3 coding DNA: TGTGCCAGCAAAATCGACAGGGGTGGAAATGAAAAACTGTTTTTT. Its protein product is CASKIDRGGNEKLFF. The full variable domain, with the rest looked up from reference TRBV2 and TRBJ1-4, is EPEVTQTPSHQVTQMGQEVILRCVPISNHLYFYWYRQILGQKVEFLVSFYNNEISEKSEIFDDQFSVERPDGSNFTLKIRSTKLEDSAMYFCASKIDRGGNEKLFFGSGTQLSVL.

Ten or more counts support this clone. The CDR3 reads CASSEDPGHGNTEAFF. CDR3 nucleotides: TGTGCCAGCAGTGAAGACCCGGGACACGGGAACACTGAAGCTTTCTTT. This chain uses TRBV2 with TRBJ1-1; TRBD1 is a possible D gene (6 bases). V lost 1 base and J lost 1, with 13 bases in between. From germline, CDR1 is SNHLY and CDR2 FYNNEI. CDR3 length: 16 residues.

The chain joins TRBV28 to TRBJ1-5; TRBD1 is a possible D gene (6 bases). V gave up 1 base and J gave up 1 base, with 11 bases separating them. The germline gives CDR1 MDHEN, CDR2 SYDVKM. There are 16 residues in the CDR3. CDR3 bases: TGTGCCAGCAGTTTATCAGGGGAATGGAGCAATCAGCCCCAGCATTTT. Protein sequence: CASSLSGEWSNQPQHF.

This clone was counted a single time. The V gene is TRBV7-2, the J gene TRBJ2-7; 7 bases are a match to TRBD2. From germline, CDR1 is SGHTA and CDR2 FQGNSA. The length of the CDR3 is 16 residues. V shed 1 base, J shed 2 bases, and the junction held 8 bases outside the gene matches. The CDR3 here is CASSLVGGGGPYEQYF. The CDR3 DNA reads TGTGCCAGCAGCTTAGTCGGAGGCGGGGGACCCTACGAGCAGTACTTC.

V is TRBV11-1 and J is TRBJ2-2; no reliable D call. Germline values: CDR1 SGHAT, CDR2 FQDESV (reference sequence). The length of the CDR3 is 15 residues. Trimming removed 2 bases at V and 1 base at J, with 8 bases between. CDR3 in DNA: TGTGCCAGCAGCTTATCACCGGGGAACACCGGGGAGCTGTTTTTT. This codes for CASSLSPGNTGELFF.

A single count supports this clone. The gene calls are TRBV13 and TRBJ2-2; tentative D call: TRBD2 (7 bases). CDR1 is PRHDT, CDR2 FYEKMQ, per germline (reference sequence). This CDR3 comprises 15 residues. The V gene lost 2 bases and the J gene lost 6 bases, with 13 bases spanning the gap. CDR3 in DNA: TGTGCCAGCAGCTTACGGGGGGCTCGATCCGGGGAGCTGTTTTTT. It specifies CASSLRGARSGELFF.

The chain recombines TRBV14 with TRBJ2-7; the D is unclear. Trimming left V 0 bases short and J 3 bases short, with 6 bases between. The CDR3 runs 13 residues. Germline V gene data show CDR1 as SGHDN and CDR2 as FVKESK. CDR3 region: CASSQDELYEQYF. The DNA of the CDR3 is TGTGCCAGCAGCCAAGATGAACTCTACGAGCAGTACTTC.

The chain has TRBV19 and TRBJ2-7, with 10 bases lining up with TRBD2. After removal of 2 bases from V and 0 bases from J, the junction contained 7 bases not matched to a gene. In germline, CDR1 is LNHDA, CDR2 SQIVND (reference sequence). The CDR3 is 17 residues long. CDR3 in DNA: TGTGCCAGTAGTATACTAGCGGGAGAGGGGGTCTCCTACGAGCAGTACTTC. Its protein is CASSILAGEGVSYEQYF.